This TCR beta chain emerged from a study of identical twins. Whole-study findings and limits: Cord blood beta clonotypes present at high abundance carried fewer insertions; no such pattern appeared in memory repertoires. The study found weaker excess twin sharing in beta out-of-frame sequences.

Germline-derived CDR1 and CDR2 are MNHEY and SVGEGT. The CDR3 consists of 18 residues. With 4 bases clipped from V and 0 bases from J, the junction kept 3 bases outside the gene matches. Unique molecular identifiers were present on cDNA, and template switching added a universal primer site. Each CDR3 protein is one row after TCRdb ran MiXCR on the 5' RACE reads. Here the sample spans just under 650,000 distinct CDR3 sequences, under 8.5% being singletons. This clonotype came up a few times. Its target is unknown. The sample also formed part of further work on yellow fever vaccine responses in identical twins. From that paper: The authors reported partly convergent, partly personalized vaccine responses in identical twins.

Source material: PBMCs. J is TRBJ2-6 and V is TRBV6-2 or TRBV6-3; 13 bases fit TRBD2. The sequence was collected from a woman aged 18-29 years in good health. Here the CDR3 DNA reads TGTGCCAGCAGTTCATGGACTAGCGGGGGCTCTGGGGCCAACGTCCTGACTTTC. Amino acids: CASSSWTSGGSGANVLTF.